Following are 21 T cell receptor beta chains from one sample sequenced in a study of cytomegalovirus exposure and HLA in healthy donors. 13 Jbeta primers and 60 Vbeta primers were used for the PCR. Clones were sequenced by immunoSEQ multiplex PCR, and TCRdb holds only the in-frame ones, with some missing. The sample contains 200,000 to 250,000 clones, 65% to 75% of which appear only once. Material: PBMCs. The receptors were sampled from a woman aged 25 to 39 in good health and CMV-seronegative.

This sequence joins TRBV9 and TRBJ1-6; 12 positions agree with TRBD1. Germline CDR1 is SGDLS and CDR2 is YYNGEE. V shed 5 bases, J shed 8 bases, and the junction held 2 bases outside the gene matches. The CDR3 has 14 residues. The CDR3 loop reads CASRGTGGHSPLHF. The CDR3 DNA reads TGTGCCAGCAGGGGGACAGGGGGCCATTCACCCCTCCACTTT.

The V call is TRBV19, the J call TRBJ1-1; the match to TRBD1 covers 7 bases. The V gene end was trimmed by 1 base and the J gene end by 6 bases; junction bases not matched to a gene: 5. The V gene's germline CDR1 is LNHDA and CDR2 SQIVND (reference sequence). The CDR3 loop spans 14 amino acids. CDR3 sequence (DNA): TGTGCCAGTAGTATAGTGCACGGGACAGCTGAAGCTTTCTTT. Encoded protein: CASSIVHGTAEAFF.

V and J are TRBV30 and TRBJ1-3; 10 bases align to TRBD1. The CDR3 is made up of 17 amino acids. After removal of 0 bases from V and 0 bases from J, the junction contained 5 bases not matched to a gene. Per germline, CDR1 GTSNPN and CDR2 SVGIG (reference sequence). The chain's CDR3 is CAWSVGTGASSGNTIYF. CDR3 in DNA: TGTGCCTGGAGTGTAGGGACAGGGGCAAGCTCTGGAAACACCATATATTTT.

The rearrangement joins TRBV6-5 to TRBJ1-4, with 9 nucleotides matching TRBD1. The germline V gene encodes CDR1 MNHEY and CDR2 SVGAGI. Germline trimming cut 5 bases from V and 8 bases from J; bases unmatched to any gene: 9. This CDR3 is built from 15 residues. CDR3 residues: CASSQTGTGQEKLFF. The CDR3 DNA reads as TGTGCCAGCAGTCAAACCGGGACAGGGCAAGAAAAACTGTTTTTT.

The V and J genes are TRBV9 and TRBJ1-3; weak D call: TRBD1 (5 bases). The ends were cut back, 0 bases at V and 0 bases at J, with 13 bases in the middle. Germline-derived CDR1 and CDR2 are SGDLS and YYNGEE. The CDR3 is 17 amino acids. The CDR3 bases are TGTGCCAGCAGCGTAGGGGCGGGGGTAAGCTCTGGAAACACCATATATTTT. This codes for CASSVGAGVSSGNTIYF.

A word on this clone: The same CDR3 arises from other DNA sequences in this sample as well. The chain combines TRBV5-4 with TRBJ2-3; 9 bases match TRBD2. This CDR3 has 15 amino acids. The germline V gene encodes CDR1 SGHNT and CDR2 YYREEE (reference sequence). Trimming cost V 2 bases and J 1 base; bases outside gene matches: 2. CDR3 protein: CASSLGTSRTDTQYF. CDR3 sequence (DNA): TGTGCCAGCAGCTTAGGGACTAGCCGCACAGATACGCAGTATTTT.

V usage is TRBV30 and J usage is TRBJ1-2; D is undetermined. The CDR3 runs to 14 residues. The V gene lost 0 bases and the J gene lost 5 bases, with 13 bases spanning the gap. Germline CDR1 is GTSNPN and CDR2 is SVGIG (reference sequence). CDR3 nucleotides: TGTGCCTGGAGTGTAGGGTCCGGGAAATATGGCTACACCTTC. Translated: CAWSVGSGKYGYTF.

V gene TRBV6-5 combines with J gene TRBJ2-3; TRBD1 aligns across 7 bases. This CDR3 has 15 amino acids. V lost 10 bases and J lost 2; bases outside the gene matches: 12. Germline V gives CDR1 MNHEY, CDR2 SVGAGI. CDR3 nucleotide sequence: TGTGCCACCTACAAGGGGGCTAGTTACACAGATACGCAGTATTTT. It is translated as CATYKGASYTDTQYF.

V usage is TRBV7-3 and J usage is TRBJ2-6; 11 bases align to TRBD2. Losses at the gene ends were 0 bases for V and 0 bases for J; bases not matched to a gene: 7. This CDR3 comprises 20 residues. The germline V gene encodes CDR1 SGHTA and CDR2 FQGTGA. DNA of the CDR3: TGTGCCAGCAGCTTAACGGCCGGACTAGCGGGCTACTCTGGGGCCAACGTCCTGACTTTC. It codes for CASSLTAGLAGYSGANVLTF.

This clone was detected once. The chain recombines TRBV2 with TRBJ2-5; TRBD1 agrees at 7 bases. The CDR3 is 17 amino acids. Germline loops: CDR1 SNHLY, CDR2 FYNNEI. The junction had 8 bases not matched to a gene; V was cut back by 0 bases and J by 1 base. The CDR3 DNA follows: TGTGCCAGCAGTGAAGCGCTTAGGGACAGACTCCAAGAGACCCAGTACTTC. The encoded protein is CASSEALRDRLQETQYF.

This clone was counted between two and nine times. The chain is built from TRBV6-1 and TRBJ2-7; D is possibly TRBD2 (6 bases). Germline values: CDR1 MNHNS, CDR2 SASEGT. V gave up 2 bases and J gave up 0 bases, with 8 bases separating them. The CDR3 is 14 residues long. The CDR3 region has the DNA TGTGCCAGCAGTGAAACGGGACTCTCCTACGAGCAGTACTTC. This encodes CASSETGLSYEQYF.

This clone was seen only once. The V and J genes are TRBV10-3 and TRBJ2-1; 7 nucleotides align to TRBD2. The ends lost 10 bases at V and 6 bases at J; junction bases unmatched: 12. The V gene's germline CDR1 is ENHRY and CDR2 SYGVKD. The CDR3 extends over 14 amino acids. The DNA for the CDR3 is TGTGCCACAACCCCGGGGGGTGAGCGCAATGAGCAGTTCTTC. It codes for CATTPGGERNEQFF.

The CDR3 region has the DNA TGTGCCAGCAGTTACCGGGACAGAAGAGGATATGGCTACACCTTC. Residues: CASSYRDRRGYGYTF. This rearrangement joins TRBV6-5 to TRBJ1-2, with 7 bases matching TRBD1. CDR1 MNHEY and CDR2 SVGAGI come from the germline V gene. The trim removed 2 bases at V and 5 bases at J, leaving 8 bases unmatched. CDR3 length: 15 amino acids.

The V and J genes are TRBV5-8 and TRBJ2-7; 7 bases line up with TRBD2. CDR1 is SGHTS and CDR2 is YDEGEE in the germline V gene. After removal of 0 bases from V and 2 bases from J, the junction contained 8 bases not matched to a gene. This CDR3 is 16 amino acids long. The DNA of the CDR3 is TGTGCCAGCAGCTTGGTTTTGGCTAGCGGTACCTACGAGCAGTACTTC. Protein product: CASSLVLASGTYEQYF.

This chain connects TRBV5-1 to TRBJ1-1, with TRBD1 matching over 7 bases. Germline-derived CDR1 and CDR2 are SGHRS and YFSETQ. The CDR3 spans 13 residues. With 4 bases clipped from V and 8 bases from J, the junction kept 8 bases outside the gene matches. The chain's CDR3 is CASSRDSQIEAFF. The CDR3 nucleotides read TGCGCCAGCAGCCGGGACAGCCAAATCGAAGCTTTCTTT.

The chain is built from TRBV9 and TRBJ1-1, with D uncertain. Germline loops: CDR1 SGDLS, CDR2 YYNGEE. V lost 0 bases, J lost 5 bases, and 11 bases lay in between. The CDR3 totals 14 residues. This CDR3 reads CASSVGSGGTEAFF. Written as DNA, the CDR3 is TGTGCCAGCAGCGTAGGGTCAGGAGGGACTGAAGCTTTCTTT.

This clone appeared a few times. The rearrangement joins TRBV5-4 to TRBJ2-7; 12 nucleotides agree with TRBD2. The CDR3 length is 15 residues. Germline CDR1 is SGHNT and CDR2 is YYREEE (reference sequence). The V gene end was trimmed by 3 bases and the J gene end by 2 bases; junction bases not matched to a gene: 3. CDR3 nucleotides: TGTGCCAGCAGCTCCGGACTAGCGGGGACCTACGAGCAGTACTTC. Protein sequence: CASSSGLAGTYEQYF.

The V call is TRBV6-4, the J call TRBJ1-6; 7 nucleotides line up with TRBD1. After removal of 3 bases from V and 10 bases from J, the junction contained 6 bases not matched to a gene. The CDR3 is 14 amino acids. Germline V CDR1 and CDR2: MRHNA, SNTAGT. The DNA for the CDR3 is TGTGCCAGCAGTGAAGGCCAGGGGGTCTCACCCCTCCACTTT. Protein product: CASSEGQGVSPLHF.

The V and J genes are TRBV30 and TRBJ1-4; 7 bases are shared with TRBD1. The V segment lost 4 bases and the J segment 2 bases; nucleotides outside the gene matches: 4. The CDR3 length is 14 residues. Germline CDR1 reads GTSNPN; CDR2 reads SVGIG (reference sequence). CDR3 sequence: CAWTTGQTNEKLFF. The DNA of the CDR3 is TGTGCCTGGACCACGGGACAGACTAATGAAAAACTGTTTTTT.

This sequence joins TRBV18 and TRBJ1-4; D is possibly TRBD1 (6 bases). There are 16 residues in the CDR3. Germline values: CDR1 KGHSH, CDR2 LQKENI. The ends were cut back, 3 bases at V and 8 bases at J, with 19 bases in the middle. CDR3 nucleotide sequence: TGTGCCAGCTCACCGAGACGATATGGGGGCGACGAAAAACTGTTTTTT. Translation: CASSPRRYGGDEKLFF.

V usage is TRBV5-1 and J usage is TRBJ2-1, with 15 bases matching TRBD2. Looked up from germline, CDR1 is SGHRS and CDR2 is YFSETQ. After removal of 5 bases from V and 0 bases from J, the junction contained 6 bases not matched to a gene. CDR3 length equals 18 residues. CDR3 DNA: TGCGCCAGCAGGGGACTAGCGGGAGGCCCCAGCTCCTACAATGAGCAGTTCTTC. Translated: CASRGLAGGPSSYNEQFF.